This T cell receptor (beta chain) was retrieved from a study of stem cell transplantation in POMP-related autoinflammatory disease (dated by TCRdb to the early 2020s). The study in broad terms: The study hypothesis was that defective thymoproteasomes impair MHC class I-dependent CD8+ T-cell differentiation and positive selection, which skews the TRB repertoire. Before transplant, patients showed CD4+ naive T-cell skewing, low CD8+ T-cell proportions, and reduced T-cell cytokine secretion. DNA chimerism analysis after transplant demonstrated 100% donor engraftment of neutrophils and platelets for up to one year. To find out how POMP deficiency affects T-cell receptor beta repertoire diversity and CDR3 characteristics, high-throughput TRB sequencing was used. The paper's findings and limits, for the study overall: A trend toward lower TRB diversity and higher clonality was observed in PRAID patients across all analyzed T-cell subsets. In PRAID patients, the trend toward lower diversity and increased clonality reached statistical significance only for regulatory T cells. The number of unique TRB V-J gene pairings in PRAID patients was restricted.

Explained via the paper, the time point label denotes: after hematopoietic stem cell transplant. PRAID was a condition in which autoinflammation came alongside prominent immunodeficiency. Before TRB sequencing, T-cell subsets (conventional T cells, CD8+ T cells, regulatory T cells, T follicular helper cells) were sorted. Its CDR3 holds 14 amino acids, cysteine through phenylalanine. The only DNA kept is the CDR3, 42 bases in frame from the first base. CDR1 and CDR2 (MNHEY, SVGAGI) derive from the germline V gene. The trim is 1 base for V and 5 bases for J, with a gap of 9 bases between the germline ends. A word on this clone: There is no known antigen for this receptor. Per-nucleotide qualities are absent, and no much larger clonotype sits a single base away.

The protocol used for the library was the immunoSEQ multiplex PCR assay. In the paper's pipeline: Repertoire diversity was quantified with Shannon entropy, accounting for clonal size distribution. The Gini-Simpson index (Simpson_1-D) served as the measure of how unequally clonotypes were distributed. TCRdb holds this immuneACCESS table with in-frame rearrangements only. Some clones are missing; in checked studies, unresolved V genes explain under half, and the rest has no known cause. V, J and clone size derive from that table, while D and trimming were established from the DNA sequence. This sample is represented by tens of thousands of clones; roughly 88% of them were singletons. About 0.7% of the sample belongs to the ten largest clones.

The sequence links TRBV6-5 to TRBJ2-1; no D gene call is confident. Sample: CD4+ T cells from PBMCs, taken after stem cell transplantation. The clonotype originates from a human patient with POMP-related autoinflammation and immune dysregulation (PRAID). After a transplant, certain T cells may trace back to the graft donor. The DNA reads as follows: TGTGCCAGCAGTTACTTTGGCGGCAACAATGAGCAGTTCTTC. This is translated as CASSYFGGNNEQFF.